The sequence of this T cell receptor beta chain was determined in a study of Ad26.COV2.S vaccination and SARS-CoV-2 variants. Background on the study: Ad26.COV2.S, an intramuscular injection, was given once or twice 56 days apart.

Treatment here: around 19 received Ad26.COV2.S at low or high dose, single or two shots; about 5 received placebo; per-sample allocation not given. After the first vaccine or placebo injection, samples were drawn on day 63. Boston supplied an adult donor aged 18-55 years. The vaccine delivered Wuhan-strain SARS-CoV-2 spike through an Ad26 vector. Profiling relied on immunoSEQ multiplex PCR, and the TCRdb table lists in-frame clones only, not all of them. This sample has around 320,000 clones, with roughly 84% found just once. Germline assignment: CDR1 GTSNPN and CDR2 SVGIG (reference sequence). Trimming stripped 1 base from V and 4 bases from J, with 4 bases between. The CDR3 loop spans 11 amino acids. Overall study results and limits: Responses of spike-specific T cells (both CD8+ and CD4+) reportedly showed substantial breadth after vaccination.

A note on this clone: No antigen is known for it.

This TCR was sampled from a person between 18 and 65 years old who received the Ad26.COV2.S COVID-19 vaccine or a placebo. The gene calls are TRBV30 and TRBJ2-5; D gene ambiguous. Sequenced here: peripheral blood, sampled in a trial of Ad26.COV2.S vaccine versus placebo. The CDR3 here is CAWSGVETQYF. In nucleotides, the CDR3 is TGTGCCTGGAGTGGCGTAGAGACCCAGTACTTC.